Listed below are T cell receptor beta chains from one sample, sequenced in a study of cytomegalovirus exposure and HLA in healthy donors. Clones were sequenced by immunoSEQ multiplex PCR, and TCRdb holds only the in-frame ones, with some missing. This table lists approximately 70,000 clones. Sequencing was carried out using PBMCs. These receptors were obtained from a woman aged 35 to 49 in good health and CMV-seropositive. Each CDR3 is given with its conserved first and last residue. Fields, in order: J gene, V gene, D gene, CDR3 DNA, CDR3 protein. A D gene is named only where the DNA matches it firmly.

TRBJ1-1	TRBV15	NA	TGTGCCACCAGTGGCCCGATGAACACTGAAGCTTTCTTT	CATSGPMNTEAFF
TRBJ2-6	TRBV11-2	TRBD1	TGTGCCAGCAGCTTAGATGGACAGGGGGTCCCTGGGGCCAACGTCCTGACTTTC	CASSLDGQGVPGANVLTF
TRBJ2-5	TRBV5-1	NA	TGCGCCAGCCGGACAGCCCTTCAAGAGACCCAGTACTTC	CASRTALQETQYF
TRBJ1-3	TRBV18	TRBD1	TGTGCCAGCTCACCACCGAATAGGACAGGGTACGACACCATATATTTT	CASSPPNRTGYDTIYF
TRBJ2-2	TRBV18	NA	TGTGCCAGCTCGCTTATTACAGGGAGAACTAGCACCGGGGAGCTGTTTTTT	CASSLITGRTSTGELFF
TRBJ2-3	TRBV7-8	NA	TGTGCCAGCAGCTTCACCCCCGGCGGGGTCACAGATACGCAGTATTTT	CASSFTPGGVTDTQYF
TRBJ2-3	TRBV5-1	TRBD1	TGCGCCAGCAGCTTGGGACAGGGGTCAGATACGCAGTATTTT	CASSLGQGSDTQYF
TRBJ1-1	TRBV21-1	NA	TGTGCCAGCAGAGGACAGGGGGCCGGGGACACTGAAGCTTTCTTT	CASRGQGAGDTEAFF
TRBJ1-1	TRBV6-5	NA	TGTGCCAGCAGTTACTCGATCGGACGGGGTGAAGCTTTCTTT	CASSYSIGRGEAFF
TRBJ1-1	TRBV10-3	TRBD1	TGTGCCATCAGCGGGACAGCGAGCACTGAAGCTTTCTTT	CAISGTASTEAFF
TRBJ2-7	TRBV5-6	NA	TGTGCCAGCAGCCCCGGGGTTTCCTACGAGCAGTACTTC	CASSPGVSYEQYF
TRBJ2-1	TRBV4-2	TRBD2	TGTGCCAGCAGCCAACGTACTAGCGGGAGTACTGAGCAGTTCTTC	CASSQRTSGSTEQFF
TRBJ2-7	TRBV28	NA	TGTGCCAGCAGTGATGGCCGGGGCTCCTACGAGCAGTACTTC	CASSDGRGSYEQYF
TRBJ2-3	TRBV30	TRBD2	TGTGCCTGGAGTCCTATAGCGGGAGGGGGGGCAGATACGCAGTATTTT	CAWSPIAGGGADTQYF
TRBJ1-1	TRBV7-6	NA	TGTGCCAGCAGCTCCTATCCGGGAGTGAACACTGAAGCTTTCTTT	CASSSYPGVNTEAFF
TRBJ1-4	TRBV6-6	TRBD1	TGTGCCAGCAGTTATCAGCAGGGGGTCGAAAAACTGTTTTTT	CASSYQQGVEKLFF
TRBJ2-7	TRBV2	TRBD1	TGTGCCAGCAGCCGACGGACAGGGATCACAAGTGAGCAGTACTTC	CASSRRTGITSEQYF
TRBJ1-1	TRBV19	NA	TGTGCCAGTAGTATCGGACAACACACTGAAGCTTTCTTT	CASSIGQHTEAFF
TRBJ1-3	TRBV6-1	NA	TGTGCCAGCAGTGCCGCAGCACGGGTCTCTGGAAACACCATATATTTT	CASSAAARVSGNTIYF
TRBJ2-1	TRBV10-2	NA	TGCGCCAGCAATGGCTTTCCTCATGGCTACAATGAGCAGTTCTTC	CASNGFPHGYNEQFF
TRBJ1-1	TRBV6-1	NA	TGTGCCAGCAGGCGGACAGCGAACACTGAAGCTTTCTTT	CASRRTANTEAFF
TRBJ1-5	TRBV19	NA	TGTGCCAGTAGTATAGTATGGCGAGACAGTAGCAATCAGCCCCAGCATTTT	CASSIVWRDSSNQPQHF
TRBJ2-1	TRBV7-6	NA	TGTGCCAGCAGCTTCTCCCCTAGCGCCTTACGGTTCTTC	CASSFSPSALRFF
TRBJ2-7	TRBV5-4	TRBD1	TGTGCCAGCAGCTTGGGGGACAGATCCTACGAGCAGTACTTC	CASSLGDRSYEQYF
TRBJ2-7	TRBV7-8	TRBD2	TGTGCCAGCAGCCGATCCGGGACTAGCGGGAGTAATTTCTACGAGCAGTACTTC	CASSRSGTSGSNFYEQYF
TRBJ2-5	TRBV2	NA	TGTGCCAGCAGTCGACACAGGGTACTAAGTCAAGAGACCCAGTACTTC	CASSRHRVLSQETQYF
TRBJ1-2	TRBV29-1	TRBD1	TGCAGCGTCTGGGAACCAGGGGGCCATGGCTACACCTTC	CSVWEPGGHGYTF